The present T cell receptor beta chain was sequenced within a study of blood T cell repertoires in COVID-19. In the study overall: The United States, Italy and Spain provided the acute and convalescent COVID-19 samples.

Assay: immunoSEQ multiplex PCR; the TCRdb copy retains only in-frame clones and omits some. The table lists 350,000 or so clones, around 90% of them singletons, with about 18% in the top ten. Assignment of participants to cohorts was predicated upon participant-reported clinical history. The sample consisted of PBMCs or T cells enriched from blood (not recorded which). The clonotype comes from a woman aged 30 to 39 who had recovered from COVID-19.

CDR3 sequence: CASSQVVLEYRGRFTGELFF. CDR3 coding DNA: TGTGCCAGCAGCCAAGTTGTACTAGAGTACAGGGGGCGCTTCACCGGGGAGCTGTTTTTT. The chain employs TRBV3-1 (or the pseudogene TRBV3-2) and TRBJ2-2; 9 nucleotides line up with TRBD1. The V gene end was trimmed by 1 base and the J gene end by 4 bases; junction bases not matched to a gene: 16. The CDR3 runs to 20 residues. Germline V gene lookup returns CDR1 LGHDT and CDR2 YNNKEL (reference sequence).